This record covers a single T cell receptor (beta chain). Its antigen is unidentified. Germline values: CDR1 SEHNR, CDR2 FQNEAQ (reference sequence). The V and J ends lost 1 base and 4 bases respectively, with 16 bases between them. This CDR3 has 16 residues. This specimen comes from a study of immune evolution from preneoplasia to lung adenocarcinoma. Some clones are missing from TCRdb's copy, which holds only in-frame ones; the method was immunoSEQ multiplex PCR. There are about 40,000 clones in the sample; 60% to 75% occur only once, and around 6.1% lies in the top ten. Each case's diagnosis was confirmed by two pathologists on H&E. After pathologic assessment, macro-dissection selected premalignant or tumor cells for extraction. Study observations and caveats: Normal lung had the highest top T cell clone frequencies.

The source material was FFPE invasive lung adenocarcinoma tissue. The receptor's source is a person aged 55 to 75 with lung adenocarcinoma. The chain links TRBV7-9 to TRBJ1-2; D is ambiguous. The chain's CDR3 is CASSLGHFTDRYGYTF. CDR3 sequence (DNA): TGTGCCAGCAGCTTAGGTCATTTCACCGACCGCTATGGCTACACCTTC.